This T cell receptor (beta chain) came from a study of T cells after yellow fever vaccination. Across the study: Low-cell-number fractions underwent preparation using SMART-Seq v4 Ultra Low Input. General study results and limits: Boosting was followed by the reappearance of most primary-vaccination clones (around 95% CD4, about 89% CD8). Clonotypes found in both CD4 and CD8 compartments made up a small share.

TCRdb reanalysed the 5' RACE reads using MiXCR and keeps one entry per CDR3 protein. The table shows about 580,000 distinct CDR3 sequences, with about a sixth occurring only once. The CDR3 spans 15 residues. V lost 0 bases to trimming and J lost 8 bases, with 14 bases between them. Looked up from germline, CDR1 is DFQATT and CDR2 is SNEGSKA (reference sequence). This clonotype occurred many times. Its antigen is unknown. This specimen was PBMCs, taken 5 days after the first yellow fever vaccination. The V gene is TRBV20-1, the J gene TRBJ1-6; D remains unclear. This sequence was found in a man between 18 and 35 years old who received the YFV17D yellow fever vaccine. DNA of the CDR3: TGCAGTGCTAGAGATTGGGTAGTCAACCATTCACCCCTCCACTTT. As protein: CSARDWVVNHSPLHF.